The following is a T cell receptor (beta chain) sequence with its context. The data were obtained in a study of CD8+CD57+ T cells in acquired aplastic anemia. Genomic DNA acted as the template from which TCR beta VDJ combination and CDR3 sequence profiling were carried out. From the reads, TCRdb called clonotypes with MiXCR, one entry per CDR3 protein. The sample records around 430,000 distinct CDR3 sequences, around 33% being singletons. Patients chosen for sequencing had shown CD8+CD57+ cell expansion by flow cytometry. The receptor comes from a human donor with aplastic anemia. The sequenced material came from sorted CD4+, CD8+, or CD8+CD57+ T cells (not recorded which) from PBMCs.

CDR3 bases: TGTGCCAGCTTGGCCTTGGCGGGTAGGGGCTACACCTTC. It specifies CASLALAGRGYTF. The V gene is TRBV9, the J gene TRBJ1-2; D is undetermined. The germline CDR1 and CDR2 sequences are SGDLS and YYNGEE. Trimming stripped 7 bases from V and 8 bases from J, with 18 bases between. The CDR3 covers 13 residues.